The rows below give T cell receptor beta chains drawn from one sample of a study of T cell responses to AZD1222 COVID-19 vaccine. Produced via immunoSEQ multiplex PCR; TCRdb's table is partial and in-frame only. The profile covers 95,000 to 150,000 clones, with more than 80% appearing a single time and roughly 4.4% taken by the ten largest. The sequenced sample was peripheral blood, obtained 28 days after the second AZD1222 dose. These receptors were obtained from an adult who received the AZD1222 COVID-19 vaccine. Both conserved end residues are part of each CDR3. The order of the fields is D gene, V gene, J gene, clone size, CDR3 protein, CDR3 DNA. A D gene is named only where the DNA matches it firmly. Some rows mark clone size as missing; the rest say once, few, many or name a class of expanded clone.

D: NA
V: TRBV10-3
J: TRBJ2-3
size: NA
CDR3: CAIGGRGTDTQYF
DNA: TGTGCCATCGGCGGGCGGGGCACAGATACGCAGTATTTT

D: NA
V: TRBV30
J: TRBJ1-3
size: NA
CDR3: CAWSGLGVGTIYF
DNA: TGTGCCTGGAGTGGGCTGGGCGTGGGCACCATATATTTT

D: TRBD2
V: TRBV18
J: TRBJ2-3
size: few
CDR3: CASSPGLTDTQYF
DNA: TGTGCCAGCTCACCGGGACTAACGGATACGCAGTATTTT

D: NA
V: TRBV18
J: TRBJ2-3
size: once
CDR3: CASSPRASADTQYF
DNA: TGTGCCAGCTCACCACGGGCCTCAGCAGATACGCAGTATTTT

D: NA
V: TRBV19
J: TRBJ1-1
size: NA
CDR3: CASSRLTRRTEAFF
DNA: TGTGCCAGTAGCCGACTCACAAGGAGGACTGAAGCTTTCTTT

D: NA
V: TRBV5-8
J: TRBJ1-2
size: NA
CDR3: CASSHPGQGPFYGYTF
DNA: TGTGCCAGCAGCCACCCTGGTCAGGGCCCTTTCTATGGCTACACCTTC

D: NA
V: TRBV9
J: TRBJ1-5
size: NA
CDR3: CASSVANGGF
DNA: TGTGCCAGCAGCGTAGCAAACGGTGGTTTT

D: NA
V: TRBV7-3
J: TRBJ2-1
size: NA
CDR3: CASSLPGFNEQFF
DNA: TGTGCCAGCAGCTTACCGGGCTTCAATGAGCAGTTCTTC

D: TRBD1
V: TRBV7-2
J: TRBJ1-5
size: once
CDR3: CASSSLTGANQPQHF
DNA: TGTGCCAGCAGCAGCCTGACAGGGGCTAATCAGCCCCAGCATTTT

D: TRBD1
V: TRBV15
J: TRBJ1-5
size: NA
CDR3: CATSRVVGQNQPQHF
DNA: TGTGCCACCAGCAGAGTAGTGGGACAGAATCAGCCCCAGCATTTT

D: NA
V: TRBV2
J: TRBJ2-5
size: NA
CDR3: CASKTGGGQETQYF
DNA: TGTGCCAGTAAAACAGGTGGTGGCCAAGAGACCCAGTACTTC

D: NA
V: TRBV7-2
J: TRBJ1-2
size: NA
CDR3: CASSLAVYGYTF
DNA: TGTGCCAGCAGCTTAGCGGTCTATGGCTACACCTTC

D: NA
V: TRBV6-5
J: TRBJ1-2
size: once
CDR3: CASSSGPSEGYTF
DNA: TGTGCCAGCAGTTCCGGGCCCTCGGAGGGCTACACCTTC

D: NA
V: TRBV28
J: TRBJ1-5
size: NA
CDR3: CASSLSGGRHQPQHF
DNA: TGTGCCAGCAGTCTATCGGGAGGGAGGCACCAGCCCCAGCATTTT

D: NA
V: TRBV9
J: TRBJ1-2
size: NA
CDR3: CASSAPRTRLLNYGYTF
DNA: TGTGCCAGCAGCGCTCCGCGGACTCGACTCCTCAACTATGGCTACACCTTC

D: NA
V: TRBV30
J: TRBJ1-2
size: NA
CDR3: CAWSVRVGHGYTF
DNA: TGTGCCTGGAGTGTACGGGTGGGGCATGGCTACACCTTC

D: NA
V: TRBV6-5
J: TRBJ2-7
size: NA
CDR3: CASSYAAGVNYEQYF
DNA: TGTGCCAGCAGTTACGCGGCAGGCGTAAACTACGAGCAGTACTTC

D: TRBD2
V: TRBV6-4
J: TRBJ2-1
size: NA
CDR3: CASSDSGLAGGHEQFF
DNA: TGTGCCAGCAGTGACTCGGGACTAGCGGGGGGGCATGAGCAGTTCTTC